The 28 T cell receptor beta chains below all came from one sample that was sequenced in a study of T cells in Graves' hyperthyroidism and ophthalmopathy. TCR beta CDR3 sequences were amplified from RNA transcripts. HTBI primers drove first-round RT-PCR of the TCR CDR3. Each CDR3 protein is one row after TCRdb ran MiXCR on the multiplex PCR reads. Of about 500,000 distinct CDR3 sequences listed, about 15% were seen once; the top ten hold approximately 30%. The sample comprised blood. The source of these receptors is a woman in her twenties or thirties with Graves' ophthalmopathy.

V and J are TRBV7-2 and TRBJ2-3, with TRBD2 identical over 10 bases. CDR3 length: 20 amino acids. V shed 9 bases and J 0 bases; nucleotides not matched to a gene: 21. Germline assignment: CDR1 SGHTA and CDR2 FQGNSA. The CDR3 loop reads CASNFFGGAGGPSSTDTQYF. Written as DNA, the CDR3 is TGTGCCAGTAATTTCTTTGGTGGAGCGGGAGGGCCCAGTAGCACAGATACGCAGTATTTT.

V usage is TRBV25-1 and J usage is TRBJ2-1; a weak D match, TRBD2 (5 bases). The ends were cut back, 2 bases at V and 10 bases at J, with 12 bases in the middle. CDR3 length: 13 amino acids. Germline V gene lookup returns CDR1 MGHDK and CDR2 SYGVNS. In DNA form, the CDR3 reads TGTGCCAGCAGTGAAACTAGGGCCAGGGAGCAGTTCTTC. It specifies CASSETRAREQFF.

This clonotype was counted ten times or more. J is TRBJ2-3 and V is TRBV7-2; D remains ambiguous. V shed 2 bases and J shed 3 bases, with 12 bases lying between them. Germline loops: CDR1 SGHTA, CDR2 FQGNSA. The CDR3 has 15 amino acids. CDR3 DNA sequence: TGTGCCAGCAGCTTACTTGGCTCTTTTACAGATACGCAGTATTTT. Encoded protein: CASSLLGSFTDTQYF.

This clonotype was counted at least ten times. The CDR3 DNA follows: TGTGCCAGCAGCTCGCGGGACCCACAACCGGAGGCCCAGTACTTC. It translates to CASSSRDPQPEAQYF. This chain connects TRBV7-2 to TRBJ2-5; D may be TRBD2 (6 bases). CDR1 is SGHTA, CDR2 FQGNSA, per germline. V was cut by 4 bases and J by 9 bases, with 21 bases left in between. The length of the CDR3 is 15 residues.

This clonotype has a handful of counts. The V gene is TRBV28, the J gene TRBJ2-3, with unresolved D. This CDR3 has 13 residues. V was pared by 5 bases and J by 5 bases, with 11 bases between. Germline V lookup: CDR1 MDHEN, CDR2 SYDVKM. The CDR3 DNA reads as TGTGCCAGCAGTACAGCGAGTGGAGATACGCAGTATTTT. Amino acids: CASSTASGDTQYF.

This clonotype has only a few counts. V and J are TRBV7-8 and TRBJ2-3; 9 bases fit TRBD2. The V segment lost 5 bases and the J segment 2 bases; nucleotides outside the gene matches: 11. The CDR3 is made up of 17 amino acids. Germline CDR1 is SGHVS and CDR2 is FQNEAQ. CDR3 loop: CASSTGRLAVYTDTQYF. CDR3 DNA: TGTGCCAGCAGCACCGGAAGACTAGCGGTATACACAGATACGCAGTATTTT. Complete variable domain (other parts from reference TRBV7-8 and TRBJ2-3): GAGVSQSPRYKVAKRGQDVALRCDPISGHVSLFWYQQALGQGPEFLTYFQNEAQLDKSGLPSDRFFAERPEGSVSTLKIQRTQQEDSAVYLCASSTGRLAVYTDTQYFGPGTRLTVL.

Ten or more counts support this clonotype. The chain is built from TRBV7-8 and TRBJ2-3; weak D call: TRBD1 (6 bases). The V and J ends lost 5 bases and 0 bases respectively, with 9 bases between them. Germline V lookup: CDR1 SGHVS, CDR2 FQNEAQ. This CDR3 has 14 amino acids. The CDR3 region is CASSRGQSTDTQYF. The CDR3, as DNA: TGTGCCAGCAGCCGAGGACAGAGCACAGATACGCAGTATTTT. The full variable domain, in which reference TRBV7-8 and TRBJ2-3 provide the parts outside the CDR3, is GAGVSQSPRYKVAKRGQDVALRCDPISGHVSLFWYQQALGQGPEFLTYFQNEAQLDKSGLPSDRFFAERPEGSVSTLKIQRTQQEDSAVYLCASSRGQSTDTQYFGPGTRLTVL.

The sample holds many counts of this clonotype. This chain links TRBV9 with TRBJ1-1; D is possibly TRBD1 (5 bases). The CDR3 contains 13 residues. From germline, CDR1 is SGDLS and CDR2 YYNGEE. The V end lost 5 bases, the J end lost 4 bases, and 12 bases lay between the germline ends. CDR3 bases: TGTGCCAGCAGTGCCACAGGCGGCACTGAAGCTTTCTTT. Protein product: CASSATGGTEAFF.

This clonotype was counted at least ten times. V is TRBV7-8 and J is TRBJ1-4; TRBD1 matches at 7 bases. With 5 bases clipped from V and 7 bases from J, the junction kept 4 bases outside the gene matches. Germline CDR1 is SGHVS and CDR2 is FQNEAQ. The CDR3 contains 13 residues. As DNA, the CDR3 is TGTGCCAGCAGCCCCTGGGACAGTGAAAAACTGTTTTTT. This codes for CASSPWDSEKLFF. The full variable domain, rest sourced from reference TRBV7-8 and TRBJ1-4, is GAGVSQSPRYKVAKRGQDVALRCDPISGHVSLFWYQQALGQGPEFLTYFQNEAQLDKSGLPSDRFFAERPEGSVSTLKIQRTQQEDSAVYLCASSPWDSEKLFFGSGTQLSVL.

Remarks on this clonotype: This may stem from a read error, because a much larger clone lies one nucleotide away. The rearrangement links TRBV11-1 to TRBJ2-7; TRBD2 aligns across 7 bases. Germline V gene sequence: CDR1 SGHAT, CDR2 FQDESV (reference sequence). CDR3 size: 13 residues. J was trimmed by 6 bases and V by 9 bases; bases with no gene match: 11. The CDR3 DNA follows: TGTGCCAGGAGCCAATGGGGAGGGTTCGAGCAGTACTTC. Translation gives CARSQWGGFEQYF.

This clonotype was counted at least ten times. The V and J genes are TRBV2 and TRBJ2-3, with D perhaps matching TRBD2 (6 bases). Trimming cost V 2 bases and J 6 bases, with 15 bases left between them. This CDR3 contains 15 residues. From germline, CDR1 is SNHLY and CDR2 FYNNEI. CDR3 protein: CASSEYAGNLDTQYF. CDR3 sequence (DNA): TGTGCCAGCAGTGAATACGCGGGGAATTTGGATACGCAGTATTTT.

This clonotype was seen ten or more times. The chain is built from TRBV7-2 and TRBJ2-1; 9 bases fit TRBD2. The CDR3 totals 17 residues. V gave up 7 bases and J gave up 10 bases; unmatched junction bases: 20. Germline V gene lookup returns CDR1 SGHTA and CDR2 FQGNSA. This CDR3 reads CASMWDRAGGGVDEQFF. The CDR3 coding sequence is TGTGCCAGCATGTGGGACCGAGCGGGAGGAGGGGTGGACGAGCAGTTCTTC.

This clonotype came up many times. The rearrangement links TRBV28 to TRBJ1-2, with D unresolved. The length of the CDR3 is 13 residues. Germline CDR1 is MDHEN and CDR2 is SYDVKM. The V and J ends lost 4 bases and 6 bases respectively, with 12 bases between them. For the CDR3, the DNA is TGTGCCAGCAGTTCTATGGGTCGAGATGGCTACACCTTC. The encoded protein is CASSSMGRDGYTF.

The table lists this clonotype with a few counts. The genes are TRBV7-6 and TRBJ2-7; weak D call: TRBD1 (6 bases). V dropped 2 bases and J dropped 3 bases, with 11 bases sitting between them. This CDR3 comprises 14 residues. CDR1 is SGHVS and CDR2 is FNYEAQ in the germline V gene. The chain's CDR3 is CASSLSGTHYEQYF. CDR3 nucleotides: TGTGCCAGCAGCTTATCCGGGACACACTACGAGCAGTACTTC.

Ten or more counts support this clonotype. The CDR3 loop is CASSYPDREGGSNQPQHF. The CDR3 region has the DNA TGTGCCAGCAGTTACCCAGACAGGGAAGGTGGTAGCAATCAGCCCCAGCATTTT. The rearrangement joins TRBV6-5 to TRBJ1-5; 7 positions match TRBD1. After removal of 2 bases from V and 0 bases from J, the junction contained 10 bases not matched to a gene. CDR3 length equals 18 residues. Germline V gene sequence: CDR1 MNHEY, CDR2 SVGAGI.

This clonotype showed up many times. CDR3 sequence (DNA): TGTGCCAGCAGGGCCAGAATCCCCGGGGAGCTGTTTTTT. Amino acid sequence: CASRARIPGELFF. This chain joins TRBV6-1 and TRBJ2-2; D unclear. From germline, CDR1 is MNHNS and CDR2 SASEGT. The CDR3 totals 13 residues. V lost 6 bases, J lost 6 bases, and 11 bases lay in between.

The rearrangement joins TRBV15 to TRBJ2-4, with 11 bases identical to TRBD1. Trimming at V came to 0 bases and at J to 1 base, leaving 11 bases not matched to a gene. The CDR3 runs 20 residues. Germline loops: CDR1 LNHNV, CDR2 YYDKDF (reference sequence). CDR3 sequence reads: CATSRESPGQGGMAKNIQYF. The DNA of the CDR3 is TGTGCCACCAGCAGAGAGTCCCCGGGACAGGGGGGGATGGCCAAAAACATTCAGTACTTC.

Ten or more counts support this clonotype. This sequence joins TRBV20-1 and TRBJ2-5; 8 bases map to TRBD1. V shed 5 bases and J 6 bases; nucleotides not matched to a gene: 5. CDR1 is DFQATT, CDR2 SNEGSKA, per germline (reference sequence). The CDR3 totals 12 residues. CDR3 nucleotides: TGCAGTGCTTTGGACAGGGTTCAGACCCAGTACTTC. Its protein product is CSALDRVQTQYF.

As concerns this clonotype: At one boundary the junction diverges from the germline segment, which might be a read error. The V and J genes are TRBV27 and TRBJ1-2, with D uncertain. This CDR3 is 16 amino acids long. CDR1 and CDR2 from the germline V gene are MNHEY and SMNVEV (reference sequence). CDR3 region: CAISESGGDANYGYTF. The CDR3, as DNA: TGTGCCATCAGTGAGTCAGGTGGTGACGCTAACTATGGCTACACCTTC.

Worth noting for this clonotype: The CDR3 ends on some other residue instead of the conserved phenylalanine or tryptophan, so this is likely a read error. The CDR3, as DNA: TGTGCCAGCTCACCAATTGACGAGGTCCTCGGCACAGATACGCAGTATTCT. Translation: CASSPIDEVLGTDTQYS. The gene calls are TRBV18 and TRBJ2-3, with unresolved D. The length of the CDR3 is 17 residues. Trimming removed 2 bases at V and 1 base at J, with 16 bases between. Germline-derived CDR1 and CDR2 are KGHSH and LQKENI.

A word on this clonotype: This clone may be a read error of a much larger clone one base away. In nucleotides, the CDR3 is TGCACCCTAGCCCGACAGGGACAGGGTATGAATGAGCAGTTCTTC. Protein sequence: CTLARQGQGMNEQFF. The rearrangement uses TRBV20-1 and TRBJ2-1; 9 nucleotides match TRBD1. Germline values: CDR1 DFQATT, CDR2 SNEGSKA (reference sequence). This CDR3 region has 15 residues.

The table lists this clonotype with a few counts. This rearrangement joins TRBV7-2 to TRBJ2-7; a possible D gene is TRBD2 (6 bases). CDR3 length: 15 residues. Trimming left V 8 bases short and J 3 bases short, with 20 bases between. Germline V gene lookup returns CDR1 SGHTA and CDR2 FQGNSA. As DNA, the CDR3 is TGTGCCAGCGCAAGCTTCCCAACGGGGGACTACGAGCAGTACTTC. It codes for CASASFPTGDYEQYF.

This clonotype has ten or more counts. V gene TRBV3-1 combines with J gene TRBJ1-6, with D possibly being TRBD1 (6 bases). CDR3 length: 12 residues. CDR1 LGHDT and CDR2 YNNKEL come from the germline V gene (reference sequence). V dropped 4 bases and J dropped 8 bases, with 6 bases sitting between them. CDR3 coding DNA: TGTGCCAGCAGCCGACAGGATTCACCCCTCCACTTT. This encodes CASSRQDSPLHF.

This clonotype was seen a few times. The chain employs TRBV6-1 and TRBJ2-7; D is perhaps TRBD1 (5 bases). This CDR3 region has 13 residues. Germline V gene sequence: CDR1 MNHNS, CDR2 SASEGT. V lost 3 bases, J lost 7 bases, and 13 bases lay in between. The CDR3, as DNA: TGTGCCAGCAGTGACCCCAGGGTTGGTGAGCAGTACTTC. Protein: CASSDPRVGEQYF.

CDR3 bases: TGTGCCAGCAGCGTAGTGGTGGGGACTGAAGCTTTCTTT. Encoded protein: CASSVVVGTEAFF. The chain uses TRBV9 and TRBJ1-1; D not resolved. V was trimmed by 0 bases and J by 5 bases, leaving 8 bases between them. CDR1 SGDLS and CDR2 YYNGEE come from the germline V gene. The CDR3 consists of 13 residues.

This clonotype was found many times. The CDR3 nucleotides are TGTGCCAGCTCACCCTCTAGCAGGGAGACCCAGTACTTC. Its protein is CASSPSSRETQYF. The gene calls are TRBV18 and TRBJ2-5, with a possible D match to TRBD2 (5 bases). V was cut by 3 bases and J by 5 bases, with 10 bases left in between. This CDR3 region has 13 residues. From germline, CDR1 is KGHSH and CDR2 LQKENI.

There are many counts of this clonotype. CDR3 bases: TGTGCCAGCAGTTCGGCTCGTGGGGAGGTAGAAGCTTTCTTT. This translates into CASSSARGEVEAFF. The chain has TRBV6-1 and TRBJ1-1; no clear D. This CDR3 is 14 amino acids long. V lost 5 bases, J lost 8 bases, and 18 bases lay in between. The V gene's germline CDR1 is MNHNS and CDR2 SASEGT.

This sequence joins TRBV20-1 and TRBJ1-5; D possibly corresponds to TRBD1 (5 bases). CDR1 and CDR2 (germline): DFQATT, SNEGSKA (reference sequence). Trimming left V 5 bases short and J 5 bases short, with 19 bases between. The CDR3 contains 15 residues. The CDR3 spells CSALSSDLGDQPQHF. DNA of the CDR3: TGCAGTGCTCTCTCTTCGGACCTAGGGGATCAGCCCCAGCATTTT.